These 18 T cell receptor beta chains originate from one sample sequenced in a study of shared clonotypes between healthy human individuals. The method was immunoSEQ multiplex PCR; TCRdb's version includes in-frame clones alone and lacks a portion of them. The sample includes about half a million clones, around four fifths seen only once; the top ten take about 11%. The sample taken for sequencing was PBMCs. The receptors here all came from a woman aged 40 to 49 in good health. Some clones in this sample may be carry-over from other donors' samples.

This chain uses TRBV4-2 with TRBJ2-1, with 7 bases that match TRBD2. The CDR3 covers 13 residues. CDR1 and CDR2 (germline): LGHNA, YNFKEQ. Trimming removed 4 bases from V and 6 bases from J; junction bases left unmatched: 3. The CDR3 sequence: CASSPGTINEQFF. The CDR3, as DNA: TGTGCCAGCAGCCCCGGGACTATCAATGAGCAGTTCTTC.

The chain employs TRBV7-2 and TRBJ1-5; D might be TRBD1 (5 bases). From germline, CDR1 is SGHTA and CDR2 FQGNSA. The CDR3 is 16 residues long. V lost 5 bases, J lost 0 bases, and 14 bases lay in between. The CDR3 spells CASSARGGGSNQPQHF. The CDR3 DNA reads TGTGCCAGCAGCGCCCGGGGGGGAGGTAGCAATCAGCCCCAGCATTTT.

V gene TRBV28 combines with J gene TRBJ2-7; possible D gene TRBD2, 6 bases. Per the germline V gene, CDR1 is MDHEN and CDR2 is SYDVKM. Trimming cost V 3 bases and J 0 bases, with 12 bases left between them. This CDR3 comprises 15 residues. CDR3 DNA: TGTGCCAGCAGTTTCCAGGCGGGATACTCCTACGAGCAGTACTTC. Translation: CASSFQAGYSYEQYF.

The chain couples TRBV4-2 to TRBJ2-1, with D perhaps TRBD2 (6 bases). The CDR3 is made up of 14 amino acids. V shed 0 bases and J shed 8 bases, with 11 bases lying between them. Germline V gene sequence: CDR1 LGHNA, CDR2 YNFKEQ. Here the CDR3 DNA reads TGTGCCAGCAGCCAAGATCGGAGGGCCTATGAGCAGTTCTTC. It specifies CASSQDRRAYEQFF.

CDR3 DNA sequence: TGTGCCATCAGGGACAGCTATTCGAACACTGAAGCTTTCTTT. Translation gives CAIRDSYSNTEAFF. The V and J genes are TRBV10-3 and TRBJ1-1, with D possibly being TRBD1 (6 bases). In germline, CDR1 is ENHRY, CDR2 SYGVKD. V lost 6 bases, J lost 1 base, and 12 bases lay in between. This CDR3 is built from 14 residues.

This rearrangement joins TRBV5-1 to TRBJ2-5; 9 bases are a match to TRBD1. The ends lost 1 base at V and 5 bases at J; junction bases unmatched: 6. This CDR3 is 15 amino acids long. Germline loops: CDR1 SGHRS, CDR2 YFSETQ. The CDR3: CASSLNTGGAETQYF. In DNA, the CDR3 is TGCGCCAGCAGCTTGAATACAGGGGGCGCGGAGACCCAGTACTTC.

V gene TRBV5-1 combines with J gene TRBJ2-7; possibly TRBD2 for D (5 bases). The length of the CDR3 is 15 residues. Per germline, CDR1 SGHRS and CDR2 YFSETQ. Trimming cost V 4 bases and J 0 bases, with 14 bases left between them. The CDR3 DNA follows: TGCGCCAGCAGCAAAGCGGAGCTGAGCTCCTACGAGCAGTACTTC. Protein: CASSKAELSSYEQYF.

This clone was seen just once. V and J are TRBV7-3 and TRBJ2-1; 11 bases are shared with TRBD2. The J segment lost 6 bases and the V segment lost 4 bases, leaving 8 bases of the junction unmatched. The CDR3 totals 16 residues. Germline assignment: CDR1 SGHTA and CDR2 FQGTGA. This chain's CDR3 is CASSSLRTSGFNEQFF. CDR3 DNA sequence: TGTGCCAGCAGCTCTCTACGGACTAGCGGGTTCAATGAGCAGTTCTTC.

The V and J genes are TRBV18 and TRBJ2-5; 14 bases are a match to TRBD2. Germline CDR1 reads KGHSH; CDR2 reads LQKENI. V shed 6 bases, J shed 2 bases, and the junction held 2 bases outside the gene matches. The CDR3 has 15 residues. CDR3 sequence reads: CASSGTSGGQETQYF. CDR3 in DNA: TGTGCCAGCTCGGGGACTAGCGGGGGTCAAGAGACCCAGTACTTC.

At least ten counts were recorded for this clone. Other DNA sequences of this sample code for an identical CDR3. The chain couples TRBV4-2 to TRBJ2-2; D not resolved. Per germline, CDR1 LGHNA and CDR2 YNFKEQ. This CDR3 region has 14 residues. V was shortened by 1 base and J by 5 bases, with 8 bases between the two germline ends. CDR3 DNA: TGTGCCAGCAGCCAAGGGCTGGAAACCGGGGAGCTGTTTTTT. It codes for CASSQGLETGELFF.

This clone was counted at least ten times. The chain has TRBV4-3 and TRBJ2-1; TRBD2 agrees at 10 bases. The ends lost 0 bases at V and 4 bases at J; junction bases unmatched: 6. Germline V lookup: CDR1 LGHNA, CDR2 YSLEER. The CDR3 loop spans 17 amino acids. In DNA form, the CDR3 reads TGCGCCAGCAGCCAAGATGTCACTAGCGGGGTTTACAATGAGCAGTTCTTC. Translation gives CASSQDVTSGVYNEQFF.

This clone has just one count. This rearrangement joins TRBV5-1 to TRBJ2-2; 11 bases align to TRBD1. Germline V gene lookup returns CDR1 SGHRS and CDR2 YFSETQ. The CDR3 sequence is 17 residues long. V lost 4 bases, J lost 3 bases, and 8 bases stayed unmatched. The CDR3 here is CASSAGPGQGDTGELFF. The DNA for the CDR3 is TGCGCCAGCAGCGCGGGACCGGGACAGGGGGACACCGGGGAGCTGTTTTTT.

The chain is built from TRBV19 and TRBJ1-6, with no clear D. V shed 3 bases and J shed 5 bases, with 8 bases lying between them. The CDR3 spans 14 residues. Germline V gene data show CDR1 as LNHDA and CDR2 as SQIVND (reference sequence). CDR3 sequence (DNA): TGTGCCAGTAGTATTCAAACGAATAATTCACCCCTCCACTTT. Its protein is CASSIQTNNSPLHF. Complete variable domain (other parts from reference TRBV19 and TRBJ1-6): DGGITQSPKYLFRKEGQNVTLSCEQNLNHDAMYWYRQDPGQGLRLIYYSQIVNDFQKGDIAEGYSVSREKKESFPLTVTSAQKNPTAFYLCASSIQTNNSPLHFGNGTRLTVT.

This clone was found once. The chain employs TRBV10-3 and TRBJ2-1; D is possibly TRBD2 (6 bases). The V and J ends lost 8 bases and 5 bases respectively, with 22 bases between them. The CDR3 consists of 16 residues. Germline V gives CDR1 ENHRY, CDR2 SYGVKD. In nucleotides, the CDR3 is TGTGCCATCGGCGTGCGGAGGGACTCAACTCACAATGAGCAGTTCTTC. Translation gives CAIGVRRDSTHNEQFF.

For this clone: Possible read error: a much larger clone is one base away. Other nucleotide sequences from this sample produce the same CDR3. This rearrangement joins TRBV30 to TRBJ2-1; 9 nucleotides align to TRBD2. CDR3 length: 15 amino acids. From germline, CDR1 is GTSNPN and CDR2 SVGIG (reference sequence). The CDR3 sequence: CAWRRLAVSYNEQFF. CDR3 bases: TGTGCTTGGAGAAGACTAGCGGTTTCCTACAATGAGCAGTTCTTC.

V gene TRBV7-2 combines with J gene TRBJ2-1; 7 bases are a match to TRBD2. The germline CDR1 and CDR2 sequences are SGHTA and FQGNSA. J gave up 9 bases and V 4 bases, and 12 bases lay outside the gene matches. The length of the CDR3 is 15 residues. The CDR3 protein is CASSSRAGSEVEQFF. The CDR3 DNA sequence: TGTGCCAGCAGCTCCAGAGCGGGAAGCGAGGTTGAGCAGTTCTTC.

This clone came up a few times. CDR3 in amino acids: CASSAGLAEYNEQFF. CDR3 sequence (DNA): TGTGCCAGCAGCGCCGGACTAGCGGAATACAATGAGCAGTTCTTC. This sequence joins TRBV7-3 and TRBJ2-1; the match to TRBD2 covers 10 bases. This CDR3 has 15 amino acids. The V gene's germline CDR1 is SGHTA and CDR2 FQGTGA. Germline trimming cut 5 bases from V and 4 bases from J; bases unmatched to any gene: 5. Full variable domain (rest looked up from reference TRBV7-3 and TRBJ2-1): GAGVSQTPSNKVTEKGKYVELRCDPISGHTALYWYRQSLGQGPEFLIYFQGTGAADDSGLPNDRFFAVRPEGSVSTLKIQRTERGDSAVYLCASSAGLAEYNEQFFGPGTRLTVL.

This clone was seen once. The chain has TRBV6-5 and TRBJ2-1, with a weak D call TRBD1 (6 bases). Trimming took 2 bases from V and 7 from J, leaving 12 bases between them. The CDR3 totals 14 residues. Germline-derived CDR1 and CDR2 are MNHEY and SVGAGI. CDR3 region: CASSYNRAANEQFF. In DNA form, the CDR3 reads TGTGCCAGCAGTTACAACAGGGCCGCGAATGAGCAGTTCTTC.